The 7 T cell receptor beta chains listed next were all sequenced from one sample in a study of OX40 agonist ivuxolimab in advanced cancers. Some clones are missing from TCRdb's copy, which holds only in-frame ones; the method was immunoSEQ multiplex PCR. The repertoire holds fewer than 85,000 clones, with 80% to 90% as singletons. The source material was CD4+ or CD8+ T cells sorted from blood, sampled in a trial of the OX40 agonist ivuxolimab. The receptors originated from an adult with an advanced solid tumor such as melanoma, head and neck, liver or kidney cancer.

This clone was picked up one time. In DNA, the CDR3 is TGTGCCAGCAGCCAAGATAAAGGGCTGGGGGACAGGGGGCCAGAGACCCAGTACTTC. Amino acids: CASSQDKGLGDRGPETQYF. V and J are TRBV4-2 and TRBJ2-5, with 12 bases identical to TRBD1. V was pared by 0 bases and J by 4 bases, with 12 bases of the junction left unmatched. The CDR3 runs to 19 residues. Per the germline V gene, CDR1 is LGHNA and CDR2 is YNFKEQ.

The rearrangement links TRBV6-5 to TRBJ2-1; unclear D gene. The CDR3 runs 14 residues. Germline V lookup: CDR1 MNHEY, CDR2 SVGAGI. Trimming removed 2 bases at V and 10 bases at J, with 15 bases between. The CDR3 DNA is TGTGCCAGCAGTTACGATCGAGCCCTCGGGGAGCAGTTCTTC. Translating it yields CASSYDRALGEQFF.

The rearrangement links TRBV28 to TRBJ1-1; the D gene is possibly TRBD1 (6 bases). This CDR3 spans 11 amino acids. Germline assignment: CDR1 MDHEN and CDR2 SYDVKM. V was shortened by 5 bases and J by 7 bases, with 8 bases between the two germline ends. DNA of the CDR3: TGTGCCAGCAGTCTGACAGGTGAAGCTTTCTTT. It codes for CASSLTGEAFF.

This clone has just a few counts. The chain carries TRBV5-5 and TRBJ2-1; 7 nucleotides align to TRBD2. V was pared by 2 bases and J by 4 bases, with 6 bases of the junction left unmatched. The V gene's germline CDR1 is SGHKS and CDR2 YYEKEE (reference sequence). The length of the CDR3 is 15 residues. CDR3 sequence (DNA): TGTGCCAGCAGCTTATCGGCTAGCGGTTACAATGAGCAGTTCTTC. Translation gives CASSLSASGYNEQFF.

CDR3: CASTPRGPAFF. The CDR3 DNA follows: TGTGCCAGCACCCCCCGAGGGCCAGCTTTCTTT. The J gene is TRBJ1-1, the V gene TRBV6-1; D is uncertain. Trimming removed 7 bases from V and 10 bases from J, with 13 bases in between. Germline values: CDR1 MNHNS, CDR2 SASEGT. This CDR3 is 11 amino acids long.

The CDR3: CASSKAGAGNQPQHF. The CDR3 bases are TGCGCCAGCAGTAAGGCAGGGGCGGGCAATCAGCCCCAGCATTTT. J is TRBJ1-5 and V is TRBV10-2; D possibly corresponds to TRBD1 (6 bases). The CDR3 extends over 15 amino acids. CDR1 and CDR2 (germline): WSHSY, SAAADI. V shed 5 bases and J shed 2 bases, with 13 bases lying between them.

The chain employs TRBV5-4 and TRBJ1-6; no definite D call. The CDR3 sequence is 12 residues long. CDR1 is SGHNT and CDR2 is YYREEE in the germline V gene (reference sequence). With 0 bases removed from V and 7 bases from J, the gap between germline ends came to 2 bases. The CDR3 loop is CASSLANSPLHF. DNA of the CDR3: TGTGCCAGCAGCTTGGCCAATTCACCCCTCCACTTT.